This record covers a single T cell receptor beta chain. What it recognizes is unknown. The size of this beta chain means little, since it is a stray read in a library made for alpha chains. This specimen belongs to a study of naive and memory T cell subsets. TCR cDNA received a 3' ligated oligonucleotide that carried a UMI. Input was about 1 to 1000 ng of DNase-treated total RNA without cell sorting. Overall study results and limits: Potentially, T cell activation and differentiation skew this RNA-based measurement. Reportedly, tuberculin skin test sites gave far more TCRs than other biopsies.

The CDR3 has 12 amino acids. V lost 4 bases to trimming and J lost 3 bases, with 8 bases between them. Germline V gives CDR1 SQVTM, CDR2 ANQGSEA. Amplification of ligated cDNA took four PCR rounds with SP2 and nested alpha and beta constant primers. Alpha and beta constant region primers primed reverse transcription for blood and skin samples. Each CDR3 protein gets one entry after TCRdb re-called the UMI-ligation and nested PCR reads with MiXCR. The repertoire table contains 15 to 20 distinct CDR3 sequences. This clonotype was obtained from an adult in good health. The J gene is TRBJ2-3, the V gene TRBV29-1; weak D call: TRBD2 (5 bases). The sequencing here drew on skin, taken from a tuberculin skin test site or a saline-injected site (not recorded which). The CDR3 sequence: CSVAEGTDTQYF. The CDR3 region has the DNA TGCAGCGTTGCAGAGGGAACAGATACGCAGTATTTT.